These 4 T cell receptor beta chains originate from one sample sequenced in a study of early T cells in non-severe SARS-CoV-2 infection. TCRdb recomputed calls from the 5' RACE reads with MiXCR, one row per CDR3 protein. The data contain 80,000 or so distinct CDR3 sequences, 15% to 19% of them singletons. Input material: whole blood. Every receptor here comes from an adult who was a healthcare worker with PCR-confirmed SARS-CoV-2 infection or an uninfected control (not recorded which).

The chain combines TRBV24-1 with TRBJ2-1; weak D call: TRBD2 (8 bases). The CDR3 is made up of 17 amino acids. The V and J ends lost 4 bases and 7 bases respectively, with 22 bases between them. CDR1 is KGHDR, CDR2 SFDVKD, per germline. This chain's CDR3 is CATSELTSGGGRNEQFF. The CDR3 nucleotides are TGTGCCACCAGTGAACTTACTAGCGGAGGGGGCCGGAATGAGCAGTTCTTC.

V gene TRBV29-1 combines with J gene TRBJ2-2; D unresolved. The CDR3 has 12 residues. Trimming left V 6 bases short and J 3 bases short, with 8 bases between. Germline V lookup: CDR1 SQVTM, CDR2 ANQGSEA. CDR3 DNA sequence: TGCAGCGTCGTGACGTACACCGGGGAGCTGTTTTTT. As protein: CSVVTYTGELFF.

This sequence joins TRBV7-9 and TRBJ2-7; no reliable D call. This CDR3 has 14 amino acids. The ends were cut back, 5 bases at V and 0 bases at J, with 11 bases in the middle. Germline-derived CDR1 and CDR2 are SEHNR and FQNEAQ (reference sequence). CDR3 in DNA: TGTGCCAGCAGCCCCTCCGGGTTCTCCTACGAGCAGTACTTC. It is translated as CASSPSGFSYEQYF.

In this sample, this clonotype turned up a few times. This chain uses TRBV11-2 with TRBJ2-3; 10 bases are shared with TRBD2. Trimming at V came to 5 bases and at J to 3 bases, leaving 5 bases not matched to a gene. CDR1 and CDR2 from the germline V gene are SGHAT and FQNNGV. The CDR3 consists of 15 residues. CDR3 protein: CASSPSSGGTDTQYF. Written as DNA, the CDR3 is TGTGCCAGCAGCCCCTCTAGCGGGGGAACAGATACGCAGTATTTT.